These 27 T cell receptor beta chains came from one sample sequenced in a study of blood T cells in healthy people across ages. The authors ran a second PCR of about 7 to 12 cycles using a sample-barcoded 5' primer and a J-beta primer mix. TCRdb processed the 5' RACE reads anew with MiXCR; each CDR3 protein has one entry. The profile shows some 760,000 distinct CDR3 sequences, roughly 25% of them singletons. This sample also appeared in a second study, on T cells of mothers and their children.

The specimen was blood. These receptor sequences come from a boy younger than 18 in good health.

The J gene is TRBJ2-2, the V gene TRBV27; 8 nucleotides agree with TRBD1. CDR3 length equals 14 residues. The J segment lost 4 bases and the V segment lost 5 bases, leaving 3 bases of the junction unmatched. Germline values: CDR1 MNHEY, CDR2 SMNVEV (reference sequence). CDR3 DNA sequence: TGTGCCAGCAGTGAAACAGGGGGCACCGGGGAGCTGTTTTTT. Protein: CASSETGGTGELFF.

In this sample, this clonotype turned up a few times. This chain uses TRBV4-1 with TRBJ2-1, with a weak D call TRBD1 (5 bases). CDR1 is MGHRA, CDR2 YSYEKL, per germline. V was trimmed by 1 base and J by 9 bases, leaving 19 bases between them. This CDR3 region has 16 residues. CDR3 amino acids: CASSQARVVFRFEQFF. The CDR3 coding sequence is TGCGCCAGCAGCCAAGCCAGGGTGGTTTTCCGTTTTGAGCAGTTCTTC.

A few counts support this clonotype. The chain links TRBV4-1 to TRBJ2-7; the D gene could be TRBD1 or TRBD2 (5 bases each). V shed 2 bases and J shed 3 bases, with 14 bases lying between them. The CDR3 covers 15 residues. Germline CDR1 reads MGHRA; CDR2 reads YSYEKL. This CDR3 is CASSQPWDLLYEQYF. DNA of the CDR3: TGCGCCAGCAGCCAACCATGGGACCTTCTCTACGAGCAGTACTTC.

V is TRBV7-2 and J is TRBJ2-7, with 12 bases that match TRBD2. Losses at the gene ends were 9 bases for V and 4 bases for J; bases not matched to a gene: 16. The CDR3 covers 17 residues. The germline V gene encodes CDR1 SGHTA and CDR2 FQGNSA. As DNA, the CDR3 is TGTGCCAGTGCTGGATCCCTAGCGGGAGGGCTGGGGTACGAGCAGTACTTC. Protein: CASAGSLAGGLGYEQYF.

The genes are TRBV29-1 and TRBJ2-7; 9 bases are a match to TRBD1. The CDR3 spans 11 residues. V lost 6 bases to trimming and J lost 6 bases; unmatched junction nucleotides: 3. Germline V gives CDR1 SQVTM, CDR2 ANQGSEA. The chain's CDR3 is CSVWTGAEQYF. CDR3 nucleotides: TGCAGCGTGTGGACAGGGGCCGAGCAGTACTTC.

This clonotype was found a few times. The chain combines TRBV28 with TRBJ2-5; TRBD2 agrees at 10 bases. This CDR3 comprises 18 residues. With 1 base clipped from V and 3 bases from J, the junction kept 11 bases outside the gene matches. CDR1 and CDR2 from the germline V gene are MDHEN and SYDVKM. Here the CDR3 reads CASSLSEKLAGIEETQYF. The CDR3, as DNA: TGTGCCAGCAGTTTATCCGAGAAACTAGCGGGGATTGAAGAGACCCAGTACTTC.

A few counts support this clonotype. This chain joins TRBV7-6 and TRBJ2-5, with no clear D. The CDR3 runs 14 residues. V was pared by 5 bases and J by 5 bases, with 15 bases between. Germline V gene sequence: CDR1 SGHVS, CDR2 FNYEAQ. CDR3: CASSPKNSWETQYF. DNA of the CDR3: TGTGCCAGCAGCCCCAAGAACAGTTGGGAGACCCAGTACTTC. Complete variable domain (other parts from reference TRBV7-6 and TRBJ2-5): GAGVSQSPRYKVTKRGQDVALRCDPISGHVSLYWYRQALGQGPEFLTYFNYEAQQDKSGLPNDRFSAERPEGSISTLTIQRTEQRDSAMYRCASSPKNSWETQYFGPGTRLLVL.

This clonotype has only a few counts. The rearrangement uses TRBV12-3 or TRBV12-4 and TRBJ2-2, with D unclear. V was pared by 1 base and J by 4 bases, with 7 bases between. The CDR3 spans 14 residues. CDR3 amino acids: CASSLVGLTGELFF. CDR3 nucleotides: TGTGCCAGCAGTTTAGTCGGGCTCACCGGGGAGCTGTTTTTT.

This chain links TRBV27 with TRBJ2-4; 8 bases are a match to TRBD2. CDR3 length: 14 residues. V shed 7 bases and J 2 bases; nucleotides not matched to a gene: 4. Germline V CDR1 and CDR2: MNHEY, SMNVEV (reference sequence). DNA of the CDR3: TGTGCCAGCACCTCGGGAGGGTCCAAAAACATTCAGTACTTC. It codes for CASTSGGSKNIQYF.

In its sample, this clonotype was seen a few times. V gene TRBV7-9 combines with J gene TRBJ1-2; TRBD1 matches at 8 bases. The CDR3 consists of 17 residues. Trimming removed 2 bases from V and 3 bases from J; junction bases left unmatched: 11. CDR1 and CDR2 from the germline V gene are SEHNR and FQNEAQ (reference sequence). Here the CDR3 reads CASSLTGQGVFDYGYTF. For the CDR3, the DNA is TGTGCCAGCAGCTTAACCGGACAGGGCGTATTCGACTATGGCTACACCTTC.

The J gene is TRBJ2-1, the V gene TRBV11-1, with D perhaps matching TRBD2 (6 bases). The CDR3 totals 12 residues. Trimming left V 8 bases short and J 3 bases short, with 8 bases between. The germline V gene has CDR1 SGHAT and CDR2 FQDESV (reference sequence). The CDR3 nucleotides are TGTGCCAGCGAGGACTACTACAATGAGCAGTTCTTC. Protein sequence: CASEDYYNEQFF.

The V and J genes are TRBV7-2 and TRBJ1-6; D unclear. The germline gives CDR1 SGHTA, CDR2 FQGNSA. The V end lost 5 bases, the J end lost 7 bases, and 12 bases lay between the germline ends. CDR3 length: 14 amino acids. The CDR3 loop is CASSPRAINSPLHF. The CDR3 nucleotides read TGTGCCAGCAGCCCGCGGGCCATCAATTCACCCCTCCACTTT.

The V and J genes are TRBV7-9 and TRBJ2-7; 9 bases line up with TRBD1. There are 15 residues in the CDR3. V lost 6 bases, J lost 8 bases, and 14 bases stayed unmatched. Germline CDR1 SEHNR, CDR2 FQNEAQ (reference sequence). CDR3 protein: CASSYPEGQGGKQYF. CDR3 coding DNA: TGTGCCAGCAGTTATCCCGAGGGACAGGGCGGCAAGCAGTACTTC.

The table lists this clonotype with a few counts. V gene TRBV6-6 combines with J gene TRBJ2-1, with a weak D call TRBD2 (6 bases). Germline assignment: CDR1 MNHNY and CDR2 SVGAGI (reference sequence). The CDR3 length is 16 residues. V was pared by 4 bases and J by 9 bases, with 22 bases between. In nucleotides, the CDR3 is TGTGCCAGCAGTTCGCCATCGGGGGTTGGATTTGGTGAGCAGTTCTTC. It is translated as CASSSPSGVGFGEQFF.

The chain carries TRBV20-1 and TRBJ2-4; D is possibly TRBD1 (6 bases). CDR1 is DFQATT, CDR2 SNEGSKA, per germline (reference sequence). Trimming cost V 6 bases and J 1 base, with 10 bases left between them. The CDR3 extends over 13 amino acids. CDR3 sequence reads: CSAQGYAKNIQYF. The CDR3 DNA reads as TGCAGTGCCCAGGGGTACGCCAAAAACATTCAGTACTTC.

This clonotype was picked up a small number of times. The CDR3 coding sequence is TGTGCCAGCAGTTTCAGGGCCCTGAACACTGAAGCTTTCTTT. It codes for CASSFRALNTEAFF. The V gene is TRBV12-3 or TRBV12-4, the J gene TRBJ1-1; D possibly corresponds to TRBD1 (5 bases). V lost 3 bases and J 0 bases, leaving 8 bases between the germline ends. This CDR3 region has 14 residues.

The chain couples TRBV9 to TRBJ2-5; D assignment may be TRBD1 or TRBD2 (5 bases each). Germline CDR1 is SGDLS and CDR2 is YYNGEE. Trimming shortened V by 0 bases and J by 5 bases, and 14 bases separated the two germline ends. The CDR3 sequence is 15 residues long. Here the CDR3 DNA reads TGTGCCAGCAGCGTAGCTCCCGGGGCCAGGGAGACCCAGTACTTC. This sequence encodes CASSVAPGARETQYF.

This clonotype occurred a few times. This chain links TRBV12-3 or TRBV12-4 with TRBJ2-1; 7 nucleotides agree with TRBD1. Trimming removed 4 bases from V and 2 bases from J; junction bases left unmatched: 8. The CDR3 contains 16 residues. For the CDR3, the DNA is TGTGCCAGCAGTTCTGGAAAGGGACAGACCTACAATGAGCAGTTCTTC. Translated: CASSSGKGQTYNEQFF.

A few counts support this clonotype. V usage is TRBV4-2 and J usage is TRBJ2-5, with D unresolved. Germline assignment: CDR1 LGHNA and CDR2 YNFKEQ. V was pared by 1 base and J by 1 base, with 16 bases between. This CDR3 spans 17 amino acids. DNA for the CDR3: TGTGCCAGCAGCCAAGCAGTGAGTCCCCCAGGCCAAGAGACCCAGTACTTC. It codes for CASSQAVSPPGQETQYF.

The chain links TRBV29-1 to TRBJ2-5; a possible D gene is TRBD2 (6 bases). The V gene lost 6 bases and the J gene lost 2 bases, with 13 bases spanning the gap. Germline values: CDR1 SQVTM, CDR2 ANQGSEA. The CDR3 is made up of 13 amino acids. CDR3 coding DNA: TGCAGCGTGACCAGCGGGCAACAAGAGACCCAGTACTTC. It translates to CSVTSGQQETQYF.

This clonotype was recorded a few times. The gene calls are TRBV18 and TRBJ2-5, with 11 bases identical to TRBD2. The DNA end favors TRBJ2-7, so the J call may be wrong. The CDR3 is 14 residues long. Germline CDR1 and CDR2: KGHSH and LQKENI. CDR3 coding DNA: TGTGCCAGCTCACAAGGGACTAGCGGAAACGAGCAGTACTTC. It codes for CASSQGTSGNEQYF.

V usage is TRBV7-9 and J usage is TRBJ1-6; 9 nucleotides match TRBD1. CDR1 SEHNR and CDR2 FQNEAQ come from the germline V gene (reference sequence). This CDR3 has 15 residues. Trimming at V came to 5 bases and at J to 7 bases, leaving 6 bases not matched to a gene. Here the CDR3 DNA reads TGTGCCAGCAGCCCTGGACAGGGGTGGAATTCACCCCTCCACTTT. Amino acids: CASSPGQGWNSPLHF. Drawing the rest from reference TRBV7-9 and TRBJ1-6, the complete variable domain is DTGVSQNPRHKITKRGQNVTFRCDPISEHNRLYWYRQTLGQGPEFLTYFQNEAQLEKSRLLSDRFSAERPKGSFSTLEIQRTEQGDSAMYLCASSPGQGWNSPLHFGNGTRLTVT.

This clonotype was seen a few times. V and J are TRBV20-1 and TRBJ1-2; D is uncertain. This CDR3 has 13 residues. Germline V gene sequence: CDR1 DFQATT, CDR2 SNEGSKA (reference sequence). V gave up 8 bases and J gave up 2 bases, with 15 bases separating them. Here the CDR3 DNA reads TGCAGTACCAGGACCCCGGCCAACTATGGCTACACCTTC. Amino acids: CSTRTPANYGYTF.

The V call is TRBV5-1, the J call TRBJ2-5; TRBD1 matches at 9 bases. The J call is uncertain, as TRBJ2-7 better fits the DNA end. There are 16 residues in the CDR3. Germline CDR1 and CDR2: SGHRS and YFSETQ. CDR3 DNA sequence: TGCGCCAGCAGCTTGGCGGGACAGGGTAGGTCCTACGAGCAGTACTTC. Its translation is CASSLAGQGRSYEQYF.

This clonotype was detected only a few times. A read error may produce the germline difference seen at one junction end. In DNA, the CDR3 is TGTGCCAGCAGTTTTGAGGGCACCATCCCGTTCTTC. Encoded protein: CASSFEGTIPFF. The chain couples TRBV27 to TRBJ2-5; D is possibly TRBD2 (5 bases). This CDR3 is 12 amino acids long. Germline V gives CDR1 MNHEY, CDR2 SMNVEV (reference sequence).

This clonotype turned up a few times. CDR3 amino acids: CASRREGNYNEQFF. CDR3 in DNA: TGTGCCAGCAGACGTGAGGGAAACTACAATGAGCAGTTCTTC. The rearrangement joins TRBV12-3 or TRBV12-4 to TRBJ2-1; D might be TRBD2 (5 bases). Trimming cost V 6 bases and J 3 bases, with 12 bases left between them. The CDR3 is made up of 14 amino acids.

The V gene is TRBV19, the J gene TRBJ2-2; 7 bases fit TRBD1. Per germline, CDR1 LNHDA and CDR2 SQIVND (reference sequence). V lost 5 bases, J lost 1 base, and 10 bases stayed unmatched. The CDR3 has 17 amino acids. In DNA, the CDR3 is TGTGCCAGTAGTCTATCGACAGGGACCAAGAACACCGGGGAGCTGTTTTTT. The encoded protein is CASSLSTGTKNTGELFF.